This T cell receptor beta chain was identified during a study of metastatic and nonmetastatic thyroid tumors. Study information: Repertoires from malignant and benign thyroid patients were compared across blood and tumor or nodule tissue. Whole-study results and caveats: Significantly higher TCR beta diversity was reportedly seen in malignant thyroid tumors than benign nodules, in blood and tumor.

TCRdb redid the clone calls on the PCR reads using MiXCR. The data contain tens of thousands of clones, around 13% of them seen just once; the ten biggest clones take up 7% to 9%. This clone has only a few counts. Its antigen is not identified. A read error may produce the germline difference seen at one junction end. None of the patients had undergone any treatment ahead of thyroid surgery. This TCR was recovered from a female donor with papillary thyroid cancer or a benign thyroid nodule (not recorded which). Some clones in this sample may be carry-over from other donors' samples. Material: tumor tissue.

CDR3 nucleotide sequence: TGTGACAGCAGTTCCTCCGGGACGGGCACAGATACGCAGTATTTT. The encoded protein is CDSSSSGTGTDTQYF. J is TRBJ2-3 and V is TRBV28; the D gene could be TRBD1 or TRBD2 (5 bases each). This CDR3 region has 15 residues. Germline assignment: CDR1 MDHEN and CDR2 SYDVKM.